This T cell receptor beta chain appears in the sequencing data of a study of CD8 T cells in Susac syndrome. The germline gives CDR1 SQVTM, CDR2 ANQGSEA. This CDR3 spans 15 amino acids. V lost 7 bases, J lost 5 bases, and 13 bases stayed unmatched. General study findings and limits: In total CD8+ repertoires, sixteen Susac-specific public clones were found, and in CD8+ TEMRA repertoires, five were found.

It was with random hexamers that 0.5 to 1 ug RNA was reverse transcribed. TCRdb itself ran the immunoSEQ multiplex PCR reads through MiXCR, one entry per CDR3 protein. The sample has around 170,000 distinct CDR3 sequences, approximately 95% seen once; the top ten hold around 0.16%. Remarks on this clonotype: Its antigen is still unknown.

The receptor's source is a human donor with Susac syndrome. Sequenced sample: CD8+ T cells from PBMCs. The chain employs TRBV29-1 and TRBJ1-2, with 10 bases aligning to TRBD1. CDR3 residues: CSALGTGVTGYGYTF. CDR3 nucleotide sequence: TGCAGCGCCTTGGGGACAGGGGTTACAGGGTATGGCTACACCTTC.